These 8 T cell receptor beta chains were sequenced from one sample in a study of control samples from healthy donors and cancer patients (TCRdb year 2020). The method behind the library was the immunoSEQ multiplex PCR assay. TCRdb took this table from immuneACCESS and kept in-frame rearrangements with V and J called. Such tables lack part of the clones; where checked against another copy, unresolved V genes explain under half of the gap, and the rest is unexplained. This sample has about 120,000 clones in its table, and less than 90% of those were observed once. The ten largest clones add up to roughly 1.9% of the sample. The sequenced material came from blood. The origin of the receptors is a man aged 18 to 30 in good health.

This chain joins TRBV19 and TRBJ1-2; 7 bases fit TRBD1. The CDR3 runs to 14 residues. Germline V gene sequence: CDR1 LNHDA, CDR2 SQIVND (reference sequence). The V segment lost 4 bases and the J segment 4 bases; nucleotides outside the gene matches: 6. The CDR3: CASSTRQGVYGYTF. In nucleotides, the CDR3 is TGTGCCAGTAGTACCCGACAGGGTGTCTATGGCTACACCTTC.

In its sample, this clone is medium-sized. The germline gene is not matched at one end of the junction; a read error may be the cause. The CDR3 bases are TGTGCCGGGAGGCGGACAGGGAACACCGGGGAGCTGTTTTTT. Amino acids: CAGRRTGNTGELFF. The V call is TRBV30, the J call TRBJ2-2; a possible D gene is TRBD1 (7 bases). The CDR3 is made up of 14 amino acids. Germline CDR1 is GTSNPN and CDR2 is SVGIG (reference sequence).

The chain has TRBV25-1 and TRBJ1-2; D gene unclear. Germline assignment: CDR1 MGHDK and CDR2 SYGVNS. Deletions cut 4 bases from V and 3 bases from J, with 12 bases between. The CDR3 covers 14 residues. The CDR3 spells CASSGRAAYYGYTF. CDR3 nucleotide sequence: TGTGCCAGCAGTGGTAGGGCGGCATACTATGGCTACACCTTC.

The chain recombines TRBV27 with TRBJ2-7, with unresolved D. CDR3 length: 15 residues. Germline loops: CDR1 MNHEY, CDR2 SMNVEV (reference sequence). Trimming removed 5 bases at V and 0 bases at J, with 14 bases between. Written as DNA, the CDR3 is TGTGCCAGCAGTCCCTCTGGCCGCTCCTCCTACGAGCAGTACTTC. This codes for CASSPSGRSSYEQYF.

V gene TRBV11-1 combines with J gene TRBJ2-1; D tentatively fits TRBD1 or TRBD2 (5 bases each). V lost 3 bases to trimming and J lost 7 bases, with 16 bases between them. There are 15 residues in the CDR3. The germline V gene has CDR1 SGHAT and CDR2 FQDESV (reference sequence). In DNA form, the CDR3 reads TGTGCCAGCAGCTTCGGGACCCCGGTGGGGAATGAGCAGTTCTTC. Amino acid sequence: CASSFGTPVGNEQFF.

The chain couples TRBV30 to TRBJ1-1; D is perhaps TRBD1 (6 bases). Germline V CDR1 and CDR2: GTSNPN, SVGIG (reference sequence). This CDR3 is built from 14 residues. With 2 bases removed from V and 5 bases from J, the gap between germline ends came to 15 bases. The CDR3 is CAWSLGGGGTEAFF. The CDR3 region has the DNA TGTGCCTGGAGTCTCGGGGGGGGCGGGACTGAAGCTTTCTTT.

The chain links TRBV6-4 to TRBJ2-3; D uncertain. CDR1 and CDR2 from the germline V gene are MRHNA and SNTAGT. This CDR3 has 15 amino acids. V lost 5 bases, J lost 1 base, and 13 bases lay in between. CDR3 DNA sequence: TGTGCCAGCAGTCCCAGCGTATCGGGCACAGATACGCAGTATTTT. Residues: CASSPSVSGTDTQYF.

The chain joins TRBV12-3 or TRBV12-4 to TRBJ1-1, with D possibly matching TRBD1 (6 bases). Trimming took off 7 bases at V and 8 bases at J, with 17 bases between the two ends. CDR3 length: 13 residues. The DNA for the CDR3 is TGTGCCAGCAATCGGGGGGGCCGCCTGGAAGCTTTCTTT. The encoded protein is CASNRGGRLEAFF.